This TCR beta chain emerged from a study of long-term antiretroviral therapy in people with HIV. Run at survey level, the immunoSEQ assay was version v3.0. Repertoires were generated with immunoSEQ multiplex PCR, while TCRdb's copy carries only in-frame clones and drops some. The repertoire consists of about 6,700 clones, with less than 80% occurring once and the leading ten covering 7.5%. The CDR3 has 14 residues. Germline-derived CDR1 and CDR2 are SGHAT and FQNNGV. Trimming removed 4 bases at V and 2 bases at J, with 11 bases between. The V call is TRBV11-2, the J call TRBJ1-1; possibly TRBD1 for D (5 bases). The receptor was derived from a man between 18 and 29 years old with HIV. Source: unsorted PBMCs, taken 0.1 years before starting antiretroviral therapy. CDR3 nucleotide sequence: TGTGCCAGCAGCTGGAAGACAGATAACACTGAAGCTTTCTTT. It yields the protein CASSWKTDNTEAFF.